This T cell receptor (beta chain) was profiled in a study of blood T cell repertoires in COVID-19. Study information: The United States, Italy and Spain provided the acute and convalescent COVID-19 samples. In each case, the material was cDNA or gDNA derived from T cells, B-cell-depleted T cells, or PBMCs.

There are 13 residues in the CDR3. V shed 4 bases and J shed 5 bases, with 9 bases lying between them. The germline V gene encodes CDR1 SGHRS and CDR2 YFSETQ. As originally analysed: How many nucleated cells were present was estimated from reference gene primer amplification. Method: immunoSEQ multiplex PCR; TCRdb's copy keeps in-frame clones and lacks some. V and J calls plus clone size are reproduced from that table; the DNA served to infer D and trimming. The sample holds over 110,000 clones, about four fifths seen once. The rearrangement joins TRBV5-1 to TRBJ2-2; the D gene is possibly TRBD2 (6 bases). The TCR was taken from an elderly man with acute or convalescent COVID-19. Specimen: peripheral blood. In nucleotides, the CDR3 is TGCGCCAGCAGCCAGAGCGGGACCGGGGAGCTGTTTTTT. This translates into CASSQSGTGELFF.